This TCR beta chain was sequenced for a study of T cells in Graves' hyperthyroidism and ophthalmopathy. The germline CDR1 and CDR2 sequences are DFQATT and SNEGSKA (reference sequence). This CDR3 region has 14 residues. Trimming left V 5 bases short and J 2 bases short, with 13 bases between. The investigators amplified TCR beta CDR3 regions from RNA transcripts. Using the HTBI primer set, a first-round RT-PCR was run on the TCR CDR3. One entry per CDR3 protein results from TCRdb running MiXCR on the multiplex PCR reads. This sample has about 700,000 distinct CDR3 sequences, with approximately 14% found just once.

The chain employs TRBV20-1 and TRBJ1-5; D is undetermined. The origin of this receptor is a woman aged 18-29 years with Graves' hyperthyroidism. Source material: blood. The CDR3 DNA reads as TGCAGTGCTTGCGACACGGAGGGCAATCAGCCCCAGCATTTT. It specifies CSACDTEGNQPQHF.